These 26 T cell receptor beta chains came from one sample sequenced in a study of early T cells in non-severe SARS-CoV-2 infection. From the 5' RACE reads, TCRdb called clonotypes with MiXCR, one entry per CDR3 protein. The sample carries around 70,000 distinct CDR3 sequences, approximately 8.3% recorded once. The material sequenced was whole blood. These receptors all come from an adult who was a healthcare worker with PCR-confirmed SARS-CoV-2 infection or an uninfected control (not recorded which).

This clonotype appeared a few times. The rearrangement uses TRBV10-3 and TRBJ1-3, with 9 bases matching TRBD1. With 5 bases clipped from V and 4 bases from J, the junction kept 9 bases outside the gene matches. This CDR3 is built from 16 residues. Germline V gene data show CDR1 as ENHRY and CDR2 as SYGVKD. Here the CDR3 reads CAISSRRDRVGNTIYF. CDR3 in DNA: TGTGCCATCAGTTCACGCCGGGACAGGGTCGGAAACACCATATATTTT.

The gene calls are TRBV9 and TRBJ2-3; D not certain. Trimming stripped 3 bases from V and 5 bases from J, with 16 bases between. The CDR3 is made up of 15 amino acids. Germline loops: CDR1 SGDLS, CDR2 YYNGEE. Here the CDR3 reads CASSAGRGPEDTQYF. In DNA form, the CDR3 reads TGTGCCAGCAGCGCAGGAAGAGGTCCTGAAGATACGCAGTATTTT.

In its sample, this clonotype was seen a few times. The chain employs TRBV25-1 and TRBJ2-3; 7 nucleotides line up with TRBD2. The junction had 15 bases not matched to a gene; V was cut back by 4 bases and J by 5 bases. The germline V gene has CDR1 MGHDK and CDR2 SYGVNS. The CDR3 covers 17 residues. CDR3: CASSGLVGGPLGDTQYF. The CDR3 DNA sequence: TGTGCCAGCAGTGGGCTTGTGGGAGGGCCTCTCGGAGATACGCAGTATTTT. The variable domain in full, completed from reference TRBV25-1 and TRBJ2-3, reads EADIYQTPRYLVIGTGKKITLECSQTMGHDKMYWYQQDPGMELHLIHYSYGVNSTEKGDLSSESTVSRIRTEHFPLTLESARPSHTSQYLCASSGLVGGPLGDTQYFGPGTRLTVL.

The table lists this clonotype with a few counts. The chain recombines TRBV6-1 with TRBJ2-1, with 8 bases lining up with TRBD1. Looked up from germline, CDR1 is MNHNS and CDR2 is SASEGT. CDR3 length: 13 amino acids. Trimming at V came to 3 bases and at J to 7 bases, leaving 2 bases not matched to a gene. CDR3 protein: CASSDRGLNEQFF. CDR3 nucleotides: TGTGCCAGCAGTGACAGGGGGCTGAATGAGCAGTTCTTC.

This clonotype was found many times. The chain carries TRBV28 and TRBJ1-2; the D gene is possibly TRBD1 (5 bases). This CDR3 comprises 12 residues. The germline V gene encodes CDR1 MDHEN and CDR2 SYDVKM. Trimming stripped 6 bases from V and 5 bases from J, with 10 bases between. Here the CDR3 DNA reads TGTGCCAGCAGCCTTAGACAGTATGGCTACACCTTC. Translating gives CASSLRQYGYTF.

This chain uses TRBV20-1 with TRBJ2-1; possibly TRBD2 for D (6 bases). The CDR3 loop spans 15 amino acids. Germline assignment: CDR1 DFQATT and CDR2 SNEGSKA (reference sequence). The V end was cut by 6 bases, the J end by 8 bases, with 23 bases between. The CDR3 reads CSAERRDQPVDEQFF. CDR3 DNA sequence: TGCAGTGCAGAGAGGCGGGACCAGCCTGTGGATGAGCAGTTCTTC.

The sample holds many counts of this clonotype. The chain uses TRBV20-1 and TRBJ2-5; 10 positions agree with TRBD1. The CDR3 sequence is 13 residues long. Trimming removed 6 bases from V and 5 bases from J; junction bases left unmatched: 6. Germline loops: CDR1 DFQATT, CDR2 SNEGSKA (reference sequence). The CDR3 bases are TGCAGTGCATTCCGACAGGGGGCTGAGACCCAGTACTTC. This translates into CSAFRQGAETQYF.

This clonotype was recorded many times. The chain has TRBV7-2 and TRBJ2-5; 8 bases are shared with TRBD2. The trim removed 3 bases at V and 3 bases at J, leaving 3 bases unmatched. CDR1 SGHTA and CDR2 FQGNSA come from the germline V gene. The CDR3 length is 14 residues. CDR3 sequence reads: CASSFPLAEETQYF. The CDR3 nucleotides are TGTGCCAGCAGCTTCCCACTAGCGGAAGAGACCCAGTACTTC.

This clonotype occurred a few times. This chain uses TRBV20-1 with TRBJ2-3; D ambiguous. The CDR3 extends over 11 amino acids. CDR1 and CDR2 (germline): DFQATT, SNEGSKA (reference sequence). V lost 4 bases to trimming and J lost 6 bases, with 8 bases between them. The CDR3 reads CSATLSDTQYF. CDR3 DNA sequence: TGCAGTGCTACACTCTCGGATACGCAGTATTTT.

Ten or more counts support this clonotype. The rearrangement links TRBV24-1 to TRBJ2-1; TRBD2 is a possible D gene (6 bases). The germline gives CDR1 KGHDR, CDR2 SFDVKD. Between the trimmed V and J ends, which lost 2 bases and 8 bases, there was a span of 12 bases. The length of the CDR3 is 14 residues. The CDR3 DNA sequence: TGTGCCACCAGTGATTCGACTAGTACCGATGAGCAGTTCTTC. Translated, it gives CATSDSTSTDEQFF.

In its sample, this clonotype was seen many times. This chain links TRBV11-2 with TRBJ2-3, with D perhaps assigned TRBD1 or TRBD2 (5 bases each). The V gene lost 1 base and the J gene lost 4 bases, with 9 bases spanning the gap. Germline CDR1 is SGHAT and CDR2 is FQNNGV. This CDR3 spans 14 amino acids. The CDR3 nucleotides are TGTGCCAGCAGCTTAGGGGGGAGACCAGATACGCAGTATTTT. It codes for CASSLGGRPDTQYF.

This clonotype showed up many times. This chain links TRBV29-1 with TRBJ2-7; no definite D call. The CDR3 loop spans 13 amino acids. Germline CDR1 SQVTM, CDR2 ANQGSEA. The V end was cut by 8 bases, the J end by 4 bases, with 18 bases between. The CDR3 is CSLPRPPEYEQYF. In DNA form, the CDR3 reads TGCAGCCTCCCCCGCCCTCCCGAATACGAGCAGTACTTC.

The CDR3 DNA is TGTGCCAGCAGTTACGGGGAACTAGCGGGAATCTATGAGCAGTTCTTC. This gives the protein CASSYGELAGIYEQFF. The chain has TRBV6-6 and TRBJ2-1; the match to TRBD2 covers 10 bases. The J segment lost 8 bases and the V segment lost 2 bases, leaving 9 bases of the junction unmatched. The CDR3 covers 16 residues. The V gene's germline CDR1 is MNHNY and CDR2 SVGAGI (reference sequence).

The chain combines TRBV30 with TRBJ2-1; 9 nucleotides align to TRBD1. Germline V gene lookup returns CDR1 GTSNPN and CDR2 SVGIG (reference sequence). This CDR3 has 11 residues. J lost 16 bases, V lost 2 bases, and 6 bases had no gene match. The CDR3: CAWSSGTGRFF. CDR3 DNA sequence: TGTGCCTGGAGTTCCGGGACAGGGAGATTCTTC.

This chain links TRBV4-2 with TRBJ1-2; D is undetermined. Trimming took off 0 bases at V and 4 bases at J, with 6 bases between the two ends. The CDR3 is made up of 13 amino acids. CDR1 is LGHNA, CDR2 YNFKEQ, per germline. The CDR3 sequence is CASSQDTSYGYTF. Here the CDR3 DNA reads TGTGCCAGCAGCCAAGATACGTCCTATGGCTACACCTTC.

In its sample, this clonotype was seen a few times. The rearrangement uses TRBV28 and TRBJ1-2; D is uncertain. The CDR3 has 13 amino acids. Per germline, CDR1 MDHEN and CDR2 SYDVKM. V shed 7 bases and J shed 4 bases, with 13 bases lying between them. CDR3 residues: CASTQAPSYGYTF. Written as DNA, the CDR3 is TGTGCCAGCACCCAGGCCCCCAGCTATGGCTACACCTTC.

The chain combines TRBV7-9 with TRBJ2-1; 8 nucleotides line up with TRBD1. Unmatched junction bases numbered 12, after V lost 6 bases and J lost 8 bases. The CDR3 loop spans 15 amino acids. The V gene's germline CDR1 is SEHNR and CDR2 FQNEAQ (reference sequence). The CDR3 is CASSLDRGHRDEQFF. The CDR3, as DNA: TGTGCCAGCAGTCTAGACAGGGGACATCGTGATGAGCAGTTCTTC.

The chain couples TRBV27 to TRBJ2-7; 7 bases fit TRBD1. Germline-derived CDR1 and CDR2 are MNHEY and SMNVEV (reference sequence). This CDR3 region has 17 residues. The V and J ends lost 6 bases and 0 bases, in that order; junction bases with no gene match: 14. This chain's CDR3 is CASSLVRDSFSSYEQYF. CDR3 nucleotide sequence: TGTGCCAGCAGCCTGGTTAGGGACAGCTTTAGCTCCTACGAGCAGTACTTC.

This clonotype was counted ten times or more. The rearrangement joins TRBV7-3 to TRBJ2-3, with D possibly being TRBD1 (6 bases). The length of the CDR3 is 13 residues. Germline-derived CDR1 and CDR2 are SGHTA and FQGTGA. The V end was cut by 4 bases, the J end by 5 bases, with 10 bases between. The CDR3, as DNA: TGTGCCAGCAGCTCAAGGGGGATAGATACGCAGTATTTT. This codes for CASSSRGIDTQYF.

V usage is TRBV27 and J usage is TRBJ2-5, with 7 positions matching TRBD1. Germline CDR1 MNHEY, CDR2 SMNVEV (reference sequence). Trimming cost V 5 bases and J 0 bases; bases outside gene matches: 9. This CDR3 has 16 amino acids. The CDR3 is CASSPRDRQYQETQYF. DNA of the CDR3: TGTGCCAGCAGTCCCAGGGACAGACAATACCAAGAGACCCAGTACTTC.

This clonotype was counted many times. For the CDR3, the DNA is TGTGCCACCAGCAGAAGGGACAGGGATCGCAATGAGCAGTTCTTC. Its protein product is CATSRRDRDRNEQFF. The V gene is TRBV15, the J gene TRBJ2-1; TRBD1 agrees at 9 bases. The CDR3 length is 15 residues. The germline V gene encodes CDR1 LNHNV and CDR2 YYDKDF (reference sequence). J lost 6 bases, V lost 2 bases, and 5 bases had no gene match.

This clonotype was seen a few times. The chain carries TRBV27 and TRBJ2-7; D gene ambiguous. The CDR3 runs to 12 residues. The germline V gene has CDR1 MNHEY and CDR2 SMNVEV (reference sequence). The germline V and J ends were trimmed by 6 bases and 3 bases, with 9 bases remaining between them. This chain's CDR3 is CASRGMNYEQYF. The CDR3 DNA reads TGTGCCAGCAGGGGGATGAACTACGAGCAGTACTTC.

This clonotype was observed many times. This sequence joins TRBV2 and TRBJ1-2; 9 nucleotides agree with TRBD1. The CDR3 is made up of 13 amino acids. V lost 6 bases, J lost 7 bases, and 6 bases stayed unmatched. CDR1 and CDR2 (germline): SNHLY, FYNNEI. CDR3 sequence (DNA): TGTGCCAGCAGGGACAGGGGACTCGGTGGCTACACCTTC. Protein product: CASRDRGLGGYTF.

There are a few counts of this clonotype. J is TRBJ2-5 and V is TRBV5-4; perhaps D is TRBD1 or TRBD2 (5 bases each). CDR3 length: 13 residues. Germline CDR1 SGHNT, CDR2 YYREEE (reference sequence). With 4 bases removed from V and 4 bases from J, the gap between germline ends came to 11 bases. The CDR3 sequence is CASSVYGGETQYF. The CDR3 nucleotides read TGTGCCAGCAGCGTTTATGGGGGAGAGACCCAGTACTTC.

This clonotype has just a few counts. The chain links TRBV9 to TRBJ2-3; TRBD1 is a possible D gene (7 bases). The germline V and J ends were trimmed by 3 bases and 4 bases, with 15 bases remaining between them. The CDR3 runs 15 residues. Looked up from germline, CDR1 is SGDLS and CDR2 is YYNGEE. CDR3 in amino acids: CASSAGGKLADTQYF. As DNA, the CDR3 is TGTGCCAGCAGCGCAGGGGGGAAATTGGCAGATACGCAGTATTTT.

This clonotype occurred many times. The chain joins TRBV20-1 to TRBJ2-1; D possibly matches TRBD1 or TRBD2 (5 bases each). V was pared by 4 bases and J by 0 bases, with 16 bases between. Germline V CDR1 and CDR2: DFQATT, SNEGSKA (reference sequence). The CDR3 extends over 16 amino acids. The CDR3 is CSATSRDGGSYNEQFF. The CDR3 bases are TGCAGTGCTACCTCCAGGGATGGGGGCTCCTACAATGAGCAGTTCTTC.